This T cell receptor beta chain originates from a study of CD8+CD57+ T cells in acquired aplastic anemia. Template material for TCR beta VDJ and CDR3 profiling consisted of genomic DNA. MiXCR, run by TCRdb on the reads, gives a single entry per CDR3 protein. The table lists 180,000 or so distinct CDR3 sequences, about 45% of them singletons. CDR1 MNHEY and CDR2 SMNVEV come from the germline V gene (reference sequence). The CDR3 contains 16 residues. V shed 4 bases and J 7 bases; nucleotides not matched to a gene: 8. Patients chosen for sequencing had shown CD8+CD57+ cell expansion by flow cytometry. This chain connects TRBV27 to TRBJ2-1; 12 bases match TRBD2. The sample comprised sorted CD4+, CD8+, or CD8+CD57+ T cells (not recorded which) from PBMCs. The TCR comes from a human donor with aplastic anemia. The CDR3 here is CASSSRLAGARNEQFF. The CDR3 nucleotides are TGTGCCAGCAGTTCCCGACTAGCGGGGGCCCGGAATGAGCAGTTCTTC.